This TCR beta chain originates from a study of T cell responses to AZD1222 COVID-19 vaccine. Broader study findings: An increase in Spike-specific TCR breadth and depth was observed after two AZD1222 doses.

Concerning this clone itself: Its antigen is not identified.

The data were produced by immunoSEQ multiplex PCR, yet TCRdb's version contains in-frame clones alone and is incomplete. Seen here are about 160,000 clones, approximately 90% observed once, and the top ten hold approximately 4.4%. V lost 4 bases and J lost 5; bases outside the gene matches: 8. There are 15 residues in the CDR3. Germline CDR1 SGHRS, CDR2 YFSETQ. The sequence was obtained from an adult in good health. This rearrangement joins TRBV5-1 to TRBJ2-7, with 11 positions matching TRBD2. The material was peripheral blood, obtained on day 0 of AZD1222 vaccination. CDR3 loop: CASSKTSGMGHEQYF. The CDR3 DNA follows: TGCGCCAGCAGCAAGACTAGCGGGATGGGCCACGAGCAGTACTTC.